In its sample, the clone carrying this T cell receptor beta chain was seen a few times. The use of a sample-barcoded 5' primer and a J-beta primer mix characterized a second PCR of about 6 to 11 cycles. Every sample returned 2.5 million or more CDR3-containing paired-end reads. MiXCR was run by TCRdb on the 5' RACE reads, yielding one entry per CDR3 protein. The sample carries about 1.8 million distinct CDR3 sequences, just under 50% recorded once. This record comes from a study of blood T cells in healthy people across ages. V gave up 7 bases and J gave up 4 bases, with 13 bases separating them. The length of the CDR3 is 12 residues. Germline values: CDR1 SQVTM, CDR2 ANQGSEA. Each sample yielded at least 6 micrograms of PBMC total RNA.

The chain joins TRBV29-1 to TRBJ2-5, with TRBD1 as a possible D gene (6 bases). The material sequenced was blood. The clonotype comes from a middle-aged woman in good health. CDR3 residues: CSGQTGTETQYF. The CDR3 bases are TGCAGCGGTCAGACAGGCACAGAGACCCAGTACTTC.